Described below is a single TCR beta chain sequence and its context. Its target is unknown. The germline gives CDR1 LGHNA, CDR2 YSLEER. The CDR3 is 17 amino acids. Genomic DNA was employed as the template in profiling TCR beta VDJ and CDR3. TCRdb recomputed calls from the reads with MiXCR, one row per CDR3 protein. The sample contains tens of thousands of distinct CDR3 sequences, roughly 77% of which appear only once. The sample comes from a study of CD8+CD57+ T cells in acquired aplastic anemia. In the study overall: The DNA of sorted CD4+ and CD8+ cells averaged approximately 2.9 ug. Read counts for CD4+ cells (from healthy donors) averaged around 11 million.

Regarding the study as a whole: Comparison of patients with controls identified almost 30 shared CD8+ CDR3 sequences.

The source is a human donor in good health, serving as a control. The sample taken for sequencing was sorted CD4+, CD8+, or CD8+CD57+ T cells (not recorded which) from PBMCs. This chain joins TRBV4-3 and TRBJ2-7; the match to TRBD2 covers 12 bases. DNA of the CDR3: TGCAGCGTTGTTGGGACTAGCGGGTTCCTGGATCCCTACGAGCAGTACTTC. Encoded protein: CSVVGTSGFLDPYEQYF.